A single sample is the source of the 19 T cell receptor beta chains below, sequenced in a study of radiation and T cells in renal cell carcinoma (dated by TCRdb to 2018 to 2021). Libraries were constructed by the immunoSEQ multiplex PCR assay. In TCRdb, the immuneACCESS table is reduced to in-frame sequences with V and J assigned. These tables do not hold every clone; where another copy was compared, an unresolved V gene accounts for under half, and the others remain unexplained. The sample table lists 120,000 or so clones, approximately 85% of them with a count of one. Of the sample, 5% to 6.5% is held by the ten largest clones. What this sample's time point label stands for: blood 2 weeks post-SBRT. The treatment or condition label, read with the paper, signifies: 15 Gy SBRT to primary tumor, nephrectomy 4 weeks later. The sequencing here drew on blood, taken from a patient whose treatment included radiotherapy and nephrectomy. Receptor source: a man aged 50 or older with renal cell carcinoma.

The chain links TRBV4-1 to TRBJ1-3, with TRBD1 identical over 11 bases. Losses at the gene ends were 5 bases for V and 4 bases for J; bases not matched to a gene: 4. Germline lookup yields CDR1 MGHRA and CDR2 YSYEKL. The CDR3 extends over 15 amino acids. The chain's CDR3 is CASSGGQGAGNTIYF. The CDR3 DNA reads TGCGCCAGCAGCGGAGGACAGGGGGCAGGAAACACCATATATTTT.

V gene TRBV11-2 combines with J gene TRBJ2-7; TRBD2 matches 7 bases. Per germline, CDR1 SGHAT and CDR2 FQNNGV. Losses at the gene ends were 5 bases for V and 3 bases for J; bases not matched to a gene: 13. CDR3 length: 16 residues. The CDR3, as DNA: TGTGCCAGCAGCCCCTCGGTGGGCGGGAGTATCTACGAGCAGTACTTC. This encodes CASSPSVGGSIYEQYF.

As concerns this clone: At one end, the junction sequence differs from germline, possibly due to a read error. This chain connects TRBV10-3 to TRBJ1-2, with 8 positions matching TRBD1. Germline V gene data show CDR1 as ENHRY and CDR2 as SYGVKD. The CDR3 is 15 residues long. DNA for the CDR3: TGTGCCAGCAGTCCCAAGACAGGGGCGGTCTATGGCTACACCTTC. This codes for CASSPKTGAVYGYTF.

The chain joins TRBV7-3 to TRBJ1-1; D is ambiguous. Germline CDR1 SGHTA, CDR2 FQGTGA. V shed 6 bases and J shed 0 bases, with 8 bases lying between them. This CDR3 comprises 13 residues. DNA for the CDR3: TGTGCCAGCAGTTCCCAAATGAACACTGAAGCTTTCTTT. Translating gives CASSSQMNTEAFF.

V and J are TRBV30 and TRBJ2-7, with D possibly TRBD2 on 6 matching bases. Germline assignment: CDR1 GTSNPN and CDR2 SVGIG (reference sequence). The V end lost 4 bases, the J end lost 4 bases, and 11 bases lay between the germline ends. The length of the CDR3 is 12 residues. This CDR3 reads CAWNSGTYEQYF. In DNA, the CDR3 is TGTGCCTGGAATTCAGGGACTTACGAGCAGTACTTC.

J is TRBJ2-6 and V is TRBV5-5; D gene uncertain. V lost 4 bases and J lost 2, with 7 bases in between. CDR3 size: 14 residues. Germline-derived CDR1 and CDR2 are SGHKS and YYEKEE (reference sequence). CDR3 DNA: TGTGCCAGCAGCCTATCCACTGGGGCCAACGTCCTGACTTTC. It yields the protein CASSLSTGANVLTF.

The rearrangement uses TRBV5-1 and TRBJ1-2, with D unclear. Trimming removed 0 bases from V and 0 bases from J, with 6 bases in between. CDR3 size: 14 residues. The germline CDR1 and CDR2 sequences are SGHRS and YFSETQ. CDR3 coding DNA: TGCGCCAGCAGCTTGGACAGTACTAACTATGGCTACACCTTC. This sequence encodes CASSLDSTNYGYTF.

This CDR3 reads CASSLLGQETQYF. Written as DNA, the CDR3 is TGTGCCAGCAGCCTGCTGGGTCAAGAGACCCAGTACTTC. The rearrangement uses TRBV14 and TRBJ2-5, with D unclear. The CDR3 has 13 residues. The germline V and J ends were trimmed by 4 bases and 2 bases, with 8 bases remaining between them. Looked up from germline, CDR1 is SGHDN and CDR2 is FVKESK. Full variable domain (rest looked up from reference TRBV14 and TRBJ2-5): EAGVTQFPSHSVIEKGQTVTLRCDPISGHDNLYWYRRVMGKEIKFLLHFVKESKQDESGMPNNRFLAERTGGTYSTLKVQPAELEDSGVYFCASSLLGQETQYFGPGTRLLVL.

CDR3 amino acids: CASSQYGDRGFQYF. The CDR3 DNA reads TGCGCCAGCAGCCAATACGGAGACCGGGGGTTTCAGTACTTC. V usage is TRBV4-1 and J usage is TRBJ2-4, with D perhaps TRBD2 (6 bases). V lost 2 bases and J lost 11, with 16 bases in between. Per germline, CDR1 MGHRA and CDR2 YSYEKL. The CDR3 totals 14 residues.

This clone was seen at least ten times. Different DNA sequences within this sample yield the same CDR3. The chain combines TRBV2 with TRBJ2-7, with D possibly TRBD2 on 5 matching bases. The CDR3 has 14 residues. V was pared by 0 bases and J by 3 bases, with 9 bases between. Germline V gives CDR1 SNHLY, CDR2 FYNNEI. The CDR3 protein is CASSEAGVFYEQYF. The CDR3 nucleotides are TGTGCCAGCAGTGAAGCGGGAGTGTTCTACGAGCAGTACTTC.

This chain connects TRBV30 to TRBJ2-1, with D perhaps matching TRBD1 or TRBD2 (6 bases each). The ends were cut back, 5 bases at V and 4 bases at J, with 15 bases in the middle. There are 14 residues in the CDR3. Germline V lookup: CDR1 GTSNPN, CDR2 SVGIG (reference sequence). CDR3 sequence reads: CAWDPGGGYNEQFF. In DNA form, the CDR3 reads TGTGCCTGGGACCCCGGGGGCGGGTACAATGAGCAGTTCTTC.

V is TRBV10-1 and J is TRBJ1-2, with 7 nucleotides matching TRBD1. This CDR3 has 13 residues. Germline loops: CDR1 WNHNN, CDR2 SYGVQD (reference sequence). The junction had 5 bases not matched to a gene; V was cut back by 6 bases and J by 4 bases. The CDR3 nucleotides are TGCGCCAGCAGACAAGACAGGGTCTATGGCTACACCTTC. Translation: CASRQDRVYGYTF.

The rearrangement uses TRBV10-3 and TRBJ2-7; possibly TRBD1 for D (5 bases). Trimming removed 10 bases at V and 6 bases at J, with 22 bases between. The CDR3 loop spans 14 amino acids. Germline V gene lookup returns CDR1 ENHRY and CDR2 SYGVKD. The CDR3 DNA is TGTGCCACCCTGGGAACAGGCGCGGCTTCCGAGCAGTACTTC. As protein: CATLGTGAASEQYF.

J is TRBJ2-7 and V is TRBV5-1; 7 bases are shared with TRBD1. Trimming removed 7 bases from V and 4 bases from J; junction bases left unmatched: 8. Germline CDR1 reads SGHRS; CDR2 reads YFSETQ. The length of the CDR3 is 13 residues. The CDR3 sequence is CASSTGTEYEQYF. In nucleotides, the CDR3 is TGCGCCAGCTCCACCGGGACAGAGTACGAGCAGTACTTC.

The chain employs TRBV10-3 and TRBJ1-5, with D unclear. V gave up 3 bases and J gave up 6 bases, with 15 bases separating them. The CDR3 has 15 amino acids. CDR1 is ENHRY and CDR2 is SYGVKD in the germline V gene. The CDR3 spells CAISDRGGGTQPQHF. The CDR3 DNA reads as TGTGCCATCAGTGATCGGGGAGGTGGAACTCAGCCCCAGCATTTT.

This clone has a handful of counts. DNA for the CDR3: TGTGCCAGCAGCCAAGGGGGACAGGGCGCCGGGGAGCTGTTTTTT. This gives the protein CASSQGGQGAGELFF. V gene TRBV4-2 combines with J gene TRBJ2-2, with 9 bases lining up with TRBD1. Looked up from germline, CDR1 is LGHNA and CDR2 is YNFKEQ. The trim removed 1 base at V and 6 bases at J, leaving 3 bases unmatched. The CDR3 spans 15 residues.

This sequence joins TRBV5-1 and TRBJ2-1; D gene unclear. Deletions cut 7 bases from V and 5 bases from J, with 13 bases between. This CDR3 is 13 amino acids long. Germline assignment: CDR1 SGHRS and CDR2 YFSETQ. The CDR3 region has the DNA TGCGCCAGCGGGCGACGCGTGAACAATGAGCAGTTCTTC. This translates into CASGRRVNNEQFF.

V and J are TRBV7-9 and TRBJ2-1, with D uncertain. CDR3 length: 15 residues. Between the trimmed V and J ends, which lost 5 bases and 6 bases, there was a span of 17 bases. CDR1 and CDR2 from the germline V gene are SEHNR and FQNEAQ (reference sequence). The CDR3 loop is CASSPGPFGGNEQFF. As DNA, the CDR3 is TGTGCCAGCAGCCCAGGCCCATTCGGTGGCAATGAGCAGTTCTTC.

The chain is built from TRBV4-2 and TRBJ2-2; 9 nucleotides agree with TRBD1. CDR1 LGHNA and CDR2 YNFKEQ come from the germline V gene. Trimming cost V 4 bases and J 6 bases; bases outside gene matches: 12. The CDR3 totals 17 residues. CDR3: CASSPRRGQGYPGELFF. The CDR3 DNA sequence: TGTGCCAGCAGCCCTCGGAGGGGACAGGGTTATCCCGGGGAGCTGTTTTTT.